Here is one TCR beta chain with its context. Its target is not known. The data derive from a study of cytomegalovirus exposure and HLA in healthy donors. General study points: A later analysis found TCR association rates differed by HLA locus, highest for DRB1 and lowest for HLA-C. From TCR beta sequences, most subjects' HLA-A and HLA-B alleles were reportedly predicted accurately.

PCR employed 60 Vbeta and 13 Jbeta primers. The assay was immunoSEQ multiplex PCR, and TCRdb's table has in-frame clones only and misses some. The sample records roughly 100,000 clones, over 9.5% being singletons. CDR1 MDHEN and CDR2 SYDVKM come from the germline V gene. Trimming pared 5 bases from V and 7 bases from J, leaving 11 bases between. This CDR3 contains 12 residues. Source material: PBMCs. The TCR sequence derives from a man between 35 and 55 years old in good health and CMV-seropositive. The genes are TRBV28 and TRBJ1-2; D is ambiguous. The CDR3 DNA follows: TGTGCCAGCAGTCTCGACACCTTTGGCTACACCTTC. It is translated as CASSLDTFGYTF.